This T cell receptor beta chain was sequenced during a study of OX40 agonist ivuxolimab in advanced cancers. Generated by immunoSEQ multiplex PCR, the TCRdb table keeps only in-frame clones and is missing some. The sample shows some 57,000 clones, 86% of them seen only once. Study observations and caveats: At 0.1 to 3.0 mg/kg, clonal expansion of CD4+ and CD8+ blood T cells had occurred by week 6. Some patients without response likewise showed low normalized clonal expansion. In general, CD8+ T cells held more expanded clones than CD4+ did, on average.

About this clone itself: Its antigen remains unidentified.

V dropped 3 bases and J dropped 6 bases, with 10 bases sitting between them. The CDR3 sequence is 13 residues long. Germline V gene lookup returns CDR1 SGHVS and CDR2 FQNEAQ. The rearrangement joins TRBV7-8 to TRBJ2-3; D might be TRBD1 or TRBD2, each matching 5 bases. The TCR comes from an adult with an advanced solid tumor such as melanoma, head and neck, liver or kidney cancer. The sample in question was CD4+ or CD8+ T cells sorted from blood, obtained in a trial of the OX40 agonist ivuxolimab. The CDR3 nucleotides read TGTGCCAGCAGCTTCACAGGAGGTGATACGCAGTATTTT. The encoded protein is CASSFTGGDTQYF. Supplemented by reference TRBV7-8 and TRBJ2-3, the full variable domain reads GAGVSQSPRYKVAKRGQDVALRCDPISGHVSLFWYQQALGQGPEFLTYFQNEAQLDKSGLPSDRFFAERPEGSVSTLKIQRTQQEDSAVYLCASSFTGGDTQYFGPGTRLTVL.